A single sample gave rise to the 15 T cell receptor beta chains below, sequenced in a study of breast tumors, draining lymph nodes, adjacent tissues (dated by TCRdb to the mid-2010s). Library generation was performed with multiplex PCR. Sequencing was performed on an Illumina HiSeq 2000. Using fastp at Q25 and MiXCR, TCRdb reprocessed the public reads and kept productive beta chains. Each CDR3 protein appears once, grouped with its most common genes and DNA. For this sample there are around 21,000 distinct CDR3 sequences; approximately 40% appear just once. The ten biggest clones cover roughly 25% of the sample. What was sequenced was breast tumor tissue. These TCRs come from a female donor with breast cancer. Some clones in this sample may be carry-over from other donors' samples.

The chain carries TRBV11-2 and TRBJ2-3, with TRBD2 identical over 8 bases. Germline V gene data show CDR1 as SGHAT and CDR2 as FQNNGV. Trimming took 5 bases from V and 11 from J; bases not matched to a gene: 18. The CDR3 contains 16 residues. The CDR3 sequence is CASSQGLGLVPLGQYF. In DNA form, the CDR3 reads TGTGCCAGCAGCCAGGGCCTGGGACTAGTTCCCCTGGGGCAGTATTTT. Variable domain in full (rest from reference TRBV11-2 and TRBJ2-3): EAGVAQSPRYKIIEKRQSVAFWCNPISGHATLYWYQQILGQGPKLLIQFQNNGVVDDSQLPKDRFSAERLKGVDSTLKIQPAKLEDSAVYLCASSQGLGLVPLGQYFGPGTRLTVL.

This clonotype was detected only a few times. The V and J genes are TRBV4-2 and TRBJ2-7, with TRBD1 matching over 10 bases. The ends lost 4 bases at V and 3 bases at J; junction bases unmatched: 3. The CDR3 runs to 14 residues. Per the germline V gene, CDR1 is LGHNA and CDR2 is YNFKEQ. CDR3 nucleotide sequence: TGTGCCAGCAGCCCCGGGACAGGGGACTACGAGCAGTACTTC. Protein sequence: CASSPGTGDYEQYF.

This clonotype has a handful of counts. This sequence joins TRBV5-6 and TRBJ1-2, with D possibly TRBD1 on 5 matching bases. Looked up from germline, CDR1 is SGHDT and CDR2 is YYEEEE. This CDR3 is 16 amino acids long. The ends were cut back, 7 bases at V and 3 bases at J, with 22 bases in the middle. DNA of the CDR3: TGTGCCAGCGGGACGAAGATGGACGGGAATTACTATGGCTACACCTTC. It translates to CASGTKMDGNYYGYTF. Full variable domain (rest looked up from reference TRBV5-6 and TRBJ1-2): DAGVTQSPTHLIKTRGQQVTLRCSPKSGHDTVSWYQQALGQGPQFIFQYYEEEERQRGNFPDRFSGHQFPNYSSELNVNALLLGDSALYLCASGTKMDGNYYGYTFGSGTRLTVV.

This clonotype occurred many times. The V and J genes are TRBV27 and TRBJ2-3, with D possibly matching TRBD1 (6 bases). Germline loops: CDR1 MNHEY, CDR2 SMNVEV (reference sequence). V shed 5 bases and J shed 4 bases, with 7 bases lying between them. The CDR3 contains 12 residues. The CDR3 sequence: CASSPGADTQYF. In DNA form, the CDR3 reads TGTGCCAGCAGTCCAGGGGCAGATACGCAGTATTTT.

A remark on this clonotype: This may come from a read error, since a much larger clone is one base off. The gene calls are TRBV19 and TRBJ1-2; perhaps TRBD1 as D (5 bases). The CDR3 extends over 15 amino acids. The germline CDR1 and CDR2 sequences are LNHDA and SQIVND (reference sequence). Trimming removed 5 bases from V and 6 bases from J, with 19 bases in between. The CDR3 here is CASSVRSLGANGYTF. DNA of the CDR3: TGTGCCAGTAGTGTCCGGTCGCTTGGGGCAAATGGCTACACCTTC.

The chain joins TRBV15 to TRBJ2-5, with D uncertain. V lost 1 base, J lost 5 bases, and 11 bases lay in between. CDR3 length: 14 amino acids. Germline V gives CDR1 LNHNV, CDR2 YYDKDF (reference sequence). This CDR3 is CATSRVGMKETQYF. In DNA form, the CDR3 reads TGTGCCACCAGCAGAGTGGGTATGAAGGAGACCCAGTACTTC.

This clonotype was observed many times. The chain recombines TRBV14 with TRBJ1-2; 11 bases are shared with TRBD1. The CDR3 runs 16 residues. The germline gives CDR1 SGHDN, CDR2 FVKESK. Germline trimming cut 0 bases from V and 2 bases from J; bases unmatched to any gene: 2. CDR3 nucleotide sequence: TGTGCCAGCAGCCAAGAGTGGGACAGGGGGAACTATGGCTACACCTTC. Translated, it gives CASSQEWDRGNYGYTF.

The gene calls are TRBV18 and TRBJ1-5; D is unclear. The germline V gene encodes CDR1 KGHSH and CDR2 LQKENI. The CDR3 length is 14 residues. Trimming removed 3 bases at V and 2 bases at J, with 8 bases between. The CDR3 coding sequence is TGTGCCAGCTCACCCCTAAAGGGCAATCAGCCCCAGCATTTT. Its translation is CASSPLKGNQPQHF.

This clonotype was seen at least ten times. J is TRBJ2-1 and V is TRBV30; 7 nucleotides line up with TRBD2. Germline loops: CDR1 GTSNPN, CDR2 SVGIG (reference sequence). The CDR3 totals 14 residues. V shed 0 bases, J shed 7 bases, and the junction held 6 bases outside the gene matches. CDR3 nucleotide sequence: TGTGCCTGGAGTGTAGGGACTACCCAAAATGAGCAGTTCTTC. This encodes CAWSVGTTQNEQFF.

This clonotype was found a few times. A much larger clone lies one base from this, so it may be a read error. A read error is likely, as this CDR3 ends without the conserved phenylalanine or tryptophan. This chain connects TRBV19 to TRBJ2-1; TRBD2 aligns across 11 bases. The CDR3 covers 16 residues. Germline loops: CDR1 LNHDA, CDR2 SQIVND (reference sequence). J lost 7 bases, V lost 5 bases, and 10 bases had no gene match. CDR3 residues: CASSHRLAGWENEQFS. The CDR3 DNA sequence: TGTGCCAGTAGTCATAGACTAGCGGGATGGGAGAATGAGCAGTTCTCC.

This clonotype was picked up many times. The chain links TRBV29-1 to TRBJ2-1; 9 bases are a match to TRBD2. CDR1 SQVTM and CDR2 ANQGSEA come from the germline V gene. The V gene end was trimmed by 6 bases and the J gene end by 9 bases; junction bases not matched to a gene: 6. The CDR3 totals 12 residues. The chain's CDR3 is CSVGLAYGEQFF. Written as DNA, the CDR3 is TGCAGCGTGGGACTAGCATACGGTGAGCAGTTCTTC.

This clonotype was counted at least ten times. CDR3 in amino acids: CASSLSRGRLQTQYF. CDR3 nucleotide sequence: TGTGCCAGCAGCTTGTCCAGGGGGCGCTTACAGACCCAGTACTTC. The V gene is TRBV7-2, the J gene TRBJ2-5; 8 positions agree with TRBD1. V lost 3 bases, J lost 6 bases, and 9 bases stayed unmatched. This CDR3 region has 15 residues. CDR1 is SGHTA, CDR2 FQGNSA, per germline. The whole variable domain, remainder taken from reference TRBV7-2 and TRBJ2-5, is GAGVSQSPSNKVTEKGKDVELRCDPISGHTALYWYRQSLGQGLEFLIYFQGNSAPDKSGLPSDRFSAERTGGSVSTLTIQRTQQEDSAVYLCASSLSRGRLQTQYFGPGTRLLVL.

By share, this clonotype counts as medium-sized. The CDR3 region has the DNA TGCAGTGCTAGAAGGCAGGGGGCGCGCGGGGCCAACGTCCTGACTTTC. Translation: CSARRQGARGANVLTF. The chain couples TRBV20-1 to TRBJ2-6, with 8 bases identical to TRBD1. CDR1 and CDR2 (germline): DFQATT, SNEGSKA (reference sequence). Trimming removed 2 bases from V and 4 bases from J; junction bases left unmatched: 7. This CDR3 spans 16 amino acids.

The chain combines TRBV5-1 with TRBJ2-2, with D hard to call. Trimming took off 0 bases at V and 6 bases at J, with 6 bases between the two ends. The germline V gene encodes CDR1 SGHRS and CDR2 YFSETQ. The CDR3 sequence is 13 residues long. In DNA, the CDR3 is TGCGCCAGCAGCTTGGACGGCGCCGGGGAGCTGTTTTTT. This gives the protein CASSLDGAGELFF.

This clonotype was observed at least ten times. The rearrangement joins TRBV7-9 to TRBJ1-2, with TRBD1 identical over 7 bases. The J segment lost 7 bases and the V segment lost 5 bases, leaving 4 bases of the junction unmatched. The CDR3 spans 12 residues. The germline V gene encodes CDR1 SEHNR and CDR2 FQNEAQ (reference sequence). The CDR3 sequence: CASSTDRVGYTF. The CDR3 nucleotides read TGTGCCAGCAGCACCGACAGGGTTGGCTACACCTTC.